This entry features one T cell receptor beta chain sequence. Its target is unknown. TCRdb reprocessed the 5' RACE reads with MiXCR, giving one entry per CDR3 protein. There are about 280,000 distinct CDR3 sequences in the sample; 7.5% to 9.5% occur only once, and less than 25% lies in the top ten. This record belongs to a study of T-cell memory formation after mild COVID-19. Findings of the study overall: CD4+ clones that contracted lay mainly in CM and EM; CD8+ ones lay in EMRA. Cross-reactive memory apparently joined, as some responding clones appeared in pre-infection memory.

The sample was PBMCs or a T cell subset sorted from them (not recorded which). The receptor's source is a man aged 18 to 35 who had mild COVID-19 (a few samples of this study predate the infection). Cell type and time point are not known.

This chain's CDR3 is CSAREGQGYEQYF. CDR3 bases: TGCAGTGCTAGAGAGGGACAAGGCTACGAGCAGTACTTC. J is TRBJ2-5 and V is TRBV20-1; D possibly corresponds to TRBD1 (6 bases). The better agreement between TRBJ2-7 and the DNA end casts doubt on the J call. The germline gives CDR1 DFQATT, CDR2 SNEGSKA (reference sequence). This CDR3 comprises 13 residues.